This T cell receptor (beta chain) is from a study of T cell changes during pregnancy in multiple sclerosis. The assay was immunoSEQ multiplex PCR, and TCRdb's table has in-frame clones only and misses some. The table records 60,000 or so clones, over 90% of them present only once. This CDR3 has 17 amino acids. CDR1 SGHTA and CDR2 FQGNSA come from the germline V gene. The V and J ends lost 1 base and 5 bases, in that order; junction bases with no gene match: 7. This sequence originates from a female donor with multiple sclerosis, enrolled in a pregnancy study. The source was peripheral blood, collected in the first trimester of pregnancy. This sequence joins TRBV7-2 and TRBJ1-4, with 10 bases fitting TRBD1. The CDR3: CASSLVLPGQGNEKLFF. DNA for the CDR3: TGTGCCAGCAGCTTAGTCCTTCCGGGACAGGGGAATGAAAAACTGTTTTTT.